The clone carrying this T cell receptor (beta chain) has only a few counts. The antigen is undetermined. This CDR3 is 13 amino acids long. J was trimmed by 2 bases and V by 6 bases; bases with no gene match: 3. The germline V gene encodes CDR1 MDHEN and CDR2 SYDVKM. From the RACE reads, TCRdb called clonotypes with MiXCR, one entry per CDR3 protein. The sample has some 200,000 distinct CDR3 sequences; roughly 30% are singletons. Time point given: pre-sensitization, week 0. Treatment meaning: therapeutic diphenylcyclopropenone sensitization with weekly scalp DPC. The data originate from a study of human T cells and chemical hapten exposure. Study-level results: Sensitization with DPC brought no change to TCRs above 1 in 1000 in frequency.

Specimen: whole blood, collected in connection with sensitization to the hapten diphenylcyclopropenone (DPC). The V call is TRBV28, the J call TRBJ2-7, with TRBD1 identical over 8 bases. This sequence originates from a woman in her 30s with alopecia areata. Some clones in this sample may be carry-over from other donors' samples. The CDR3 loop is CASRTGETYEQYF. The CDR3, as DNA: TGTGCCAGCAGGACAGGGGAAACCTACGAGCAGTACTTC.